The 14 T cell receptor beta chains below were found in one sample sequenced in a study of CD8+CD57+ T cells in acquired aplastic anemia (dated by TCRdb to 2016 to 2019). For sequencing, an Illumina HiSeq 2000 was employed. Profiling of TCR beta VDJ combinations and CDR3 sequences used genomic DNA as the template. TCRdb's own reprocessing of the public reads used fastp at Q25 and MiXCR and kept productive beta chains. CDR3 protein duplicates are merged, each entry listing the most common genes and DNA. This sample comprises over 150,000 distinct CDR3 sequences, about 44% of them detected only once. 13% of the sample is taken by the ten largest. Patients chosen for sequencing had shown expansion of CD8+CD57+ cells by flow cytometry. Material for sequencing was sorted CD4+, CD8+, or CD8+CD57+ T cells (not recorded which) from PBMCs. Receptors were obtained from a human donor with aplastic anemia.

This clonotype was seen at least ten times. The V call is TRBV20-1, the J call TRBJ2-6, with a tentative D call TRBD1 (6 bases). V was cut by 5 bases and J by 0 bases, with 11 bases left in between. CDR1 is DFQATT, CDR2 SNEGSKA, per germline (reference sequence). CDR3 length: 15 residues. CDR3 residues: CSAPSDSSGANVLTF. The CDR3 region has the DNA TGCAGTGCTCCCTCGGACAGCTCTGGGGCCAACGTCCTGACTTTC.

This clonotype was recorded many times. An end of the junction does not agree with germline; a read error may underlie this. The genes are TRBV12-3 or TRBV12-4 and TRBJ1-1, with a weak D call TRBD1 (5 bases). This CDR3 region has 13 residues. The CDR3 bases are TGTGCCAGCAGTCTAGCGGACATTACTGAAGCTTTCTTT. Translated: CASSLADITEAFF.

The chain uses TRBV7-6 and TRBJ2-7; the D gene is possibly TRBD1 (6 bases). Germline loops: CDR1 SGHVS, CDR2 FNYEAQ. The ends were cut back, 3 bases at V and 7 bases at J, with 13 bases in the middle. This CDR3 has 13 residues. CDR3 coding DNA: TGTGCCAGCAGCTTCGTTGGGGGCGGGGAGCAGTACTTC. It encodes CASSFVGGGEQYF.

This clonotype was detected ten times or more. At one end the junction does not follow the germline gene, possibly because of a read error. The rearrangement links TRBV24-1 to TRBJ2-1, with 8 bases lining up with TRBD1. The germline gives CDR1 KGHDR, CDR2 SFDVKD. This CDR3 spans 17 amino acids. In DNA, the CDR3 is TGTGCCACCAGCGTGCGAACACTGGACAGGGCATACAATGGGCAGTTCTTC. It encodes CATSVRTLDRAYNGQFF.

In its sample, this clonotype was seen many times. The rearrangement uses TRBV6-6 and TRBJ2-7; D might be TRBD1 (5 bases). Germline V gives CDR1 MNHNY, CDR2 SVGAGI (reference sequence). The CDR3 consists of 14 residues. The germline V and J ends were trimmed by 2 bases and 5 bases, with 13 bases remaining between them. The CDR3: CASSYGGQGNEQYF. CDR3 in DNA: TGTGCCAGCAGTTACGGTGGGCAGGGCAACGAGCAGTACTTC.

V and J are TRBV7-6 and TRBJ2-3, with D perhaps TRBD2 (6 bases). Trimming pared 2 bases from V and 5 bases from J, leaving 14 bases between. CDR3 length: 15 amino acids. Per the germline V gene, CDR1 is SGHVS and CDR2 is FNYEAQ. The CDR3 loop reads CASSLLASVKDTQYF. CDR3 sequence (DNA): TGTGCCAGCAGCTTACTGGCTAGCGTTAAAGATACGCAGTATTTT.

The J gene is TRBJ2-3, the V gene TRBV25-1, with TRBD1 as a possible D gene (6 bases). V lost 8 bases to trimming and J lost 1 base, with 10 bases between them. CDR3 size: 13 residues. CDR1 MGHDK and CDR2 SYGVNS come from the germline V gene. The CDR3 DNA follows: TGTGCCAGCCAAAGACAGGGCACAGATACGCAGTATTTT. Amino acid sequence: CASQRQGTDTQYF.

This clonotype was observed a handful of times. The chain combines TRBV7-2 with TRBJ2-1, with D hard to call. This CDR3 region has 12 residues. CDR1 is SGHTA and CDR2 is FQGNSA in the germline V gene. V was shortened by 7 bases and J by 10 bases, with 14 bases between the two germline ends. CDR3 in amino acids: CASTSAVQEQFF. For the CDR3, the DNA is TGTGCCAGCACCTCAGCTGTACAAGAGCAGTTCTTC.

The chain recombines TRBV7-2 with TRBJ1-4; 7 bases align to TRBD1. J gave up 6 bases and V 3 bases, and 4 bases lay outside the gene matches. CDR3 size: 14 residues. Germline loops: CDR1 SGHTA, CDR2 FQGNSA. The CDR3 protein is CASSLTGSDEKLFF. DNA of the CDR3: TGTGCCAGCAGCTTGACAGGGTCGGATGAAAAACTGTTTTTT.

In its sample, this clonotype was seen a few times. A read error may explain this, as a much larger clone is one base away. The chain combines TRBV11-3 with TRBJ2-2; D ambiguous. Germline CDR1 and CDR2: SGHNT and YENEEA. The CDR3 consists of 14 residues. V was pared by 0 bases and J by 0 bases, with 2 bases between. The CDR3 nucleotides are TGTGCCAGCAGCTTAGATGCGAACACCGGGGAGCTGTTTTTT. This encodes CASSLDANTGELFF.

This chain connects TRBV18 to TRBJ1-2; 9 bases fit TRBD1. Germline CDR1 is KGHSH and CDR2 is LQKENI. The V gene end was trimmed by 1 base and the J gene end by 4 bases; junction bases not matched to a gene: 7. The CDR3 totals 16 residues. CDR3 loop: CASSPRGQGQTYGYTF. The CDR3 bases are TGTGCCAGCTCACCACGGGGACAGGGCCAAACCTATGGCTACACCTTC.

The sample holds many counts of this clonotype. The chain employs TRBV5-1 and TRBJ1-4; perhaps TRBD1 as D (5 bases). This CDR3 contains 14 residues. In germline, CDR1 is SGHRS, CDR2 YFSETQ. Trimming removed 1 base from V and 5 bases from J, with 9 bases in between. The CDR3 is CASSLLSGNEKLFF. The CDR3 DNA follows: TGCGCCAGCAGCTTGTTGTCAGGGAATGAAAAACTGTTTTTT.

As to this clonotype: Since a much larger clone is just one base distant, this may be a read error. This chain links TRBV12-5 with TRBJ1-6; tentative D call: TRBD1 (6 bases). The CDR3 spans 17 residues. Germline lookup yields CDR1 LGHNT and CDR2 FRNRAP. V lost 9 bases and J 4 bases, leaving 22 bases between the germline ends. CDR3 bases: TGTGCTAGGGGAAGGAACAGGGAACTGGCGTATAATTCACCCCTCCACTTT. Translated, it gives CARGRNRELAYNSPLHF.

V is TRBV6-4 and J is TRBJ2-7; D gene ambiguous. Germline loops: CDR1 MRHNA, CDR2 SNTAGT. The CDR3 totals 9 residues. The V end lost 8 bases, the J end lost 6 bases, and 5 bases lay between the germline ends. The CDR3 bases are TGTGCCAGCTCCCCCGAGCAGTACTTC. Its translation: CASSPEQYF.